This is a list of T cell receptor beta chains from one sample in a study of blood T cell repertoires in COVID-19. Libraries were prepared by immunoSEQ multiplex PCR; TCRdb keeps only in-frame clonotypes and omits some of them. The sample yields about 68,000 clones, 80% to 90% seen once. The specimen was peripheral blood. These receptors originate from a man aged 45-65 years with active COVID-19. Both conserved end residues are part of each CDR3. The D gene is left open where the match is weak. The size of a clone is reported for some rows only, either as once, few or many, or as a class for expanded clones.

CDR3 DNA	CDR3 protein	clone size	J gene	D gene	V gene
TGTGCCAGCAGGCTAGGAGGGAATCAGCCCCAGCATTTT	CASRLGGNQPQHF	-	TRBJ1-5	-	TRBV12-3/TRBV12-4
TGTGCCAGCAGTGCCGGGGGGGGTCTCTCTGGAAACACCATATATTTT	CASSAGGGLSGNTIYF	-	TRBJ1-3	-	TRBV6-1
TGTGCCAGCAGTTACTCACCGTCAGCGGTACAAGAGACCCAGTACTTC	CASSYSPSAVQETQYF	-	TRBJ2-5	-	TRBV6-5
TGTGCCAGCAGCCTAAGAACGGGACATCTGAACACTGAAGCTTTCTTT	CASSLRTGHLNTEAFF	-	TRBJ1-1	-	TRBV14
TGTGCCACCAGTGATTTTATCGGGGGAGGTGAGCAGTTCTTC	CATSDFIGGGEQFF	-	TRBJ2-1	-	TRBV24-1
TGTGCCAGCAGCTTGGGTATGGGAGATCAGCCCCAGCATTTT	CASSLGMGDQPQHF	-	TRBJ1-5	-	TRBV5-6
TGTGCCAGCGGAGGGGGGACAGGATATTCACCCCTCCACTTT	CASGGGTGYSPLHF	-	TRBJ1-6	TRBD1	TRBV6-5
TGTGCCAGCAGTGAAGGGGGCGCGTCAACTTTCTTT	CASSEGGASTFF	-	TRBJ1-1	-	TRBV25-1
TGCGCCAGCAGCAAAGGGACAGACGAAAAACTGTTTTTT	CASSKGTDEKLFF	-	TRBJ1-4	TRBD1	TRBV5-1
TGTGCCAGCAGACTCGGTTTTTTTTTGCGGCCATCCGACACAGATACGCAGTATTTT	CASRLGFFLRPSDTDTQYF	-	TRBJ2-3	-	TRBV5-8
TGTGCCAGCAGCTTTTTTCTTCTAAACACCATATATTTT	CASSFFLLNTIYF	-	TRBJ1-3	-	TRBV11-2
TGTGCCAGCAGCTTAGTTGCGGCCGTCAAAACCTACGAGCAGTACTTC	CASSLVAAVKTYEQYF	-	TRBJ2-7	-	TRBV7-2
TGTGCCAGCAGCGTCGAAAGAGGGCGGTTAGAGCAGTACTTC	CASSVERGRLEQYF	-	TRBJ2-7	-	TRBV6-5
TGTGCCAGCAGTTACACAGGGACGGCGGGTGGCTACACCTTC	CASSYTGTAGGYTF	-	TRBJ1-2	-	TRBV6-5
TGCGCCAGCAGCCAAGTCCGTTCGGGGAGCTATGGCTACACCTTC	CASSQVRSGSYGYTF	-	TRBJ1-2	-	TRBV4-3
TGCGCCAGCAGCCAAATAGGACAGGAAGCTTTCTTT	CASSQIGQEAFF	-	TRBJ1-1	-	TRBV5-1
TGTGCCAGCAGCTTAGCGGACTTAGTCAATTCACCCCTCCACTTT	CASSLADLVNSPLHF	few	TRBJ1-6	-	TRBV11-2
TGTGCCAGCAGCACCCAAGCGGGAGGGGGCACAGATACGCAGTATTTT	CASSTQAGGGTDTQYF	-	TRBJ2-3	TRBD2	TRBV9
TGTGCCAGCACCCCGTGGAGGGCGAAGACCCAGTACTTC	CASTPWRAKTQYF	-	TRBJ2-5	-	TRBV6-5
TGTGCCAGCAGCCCGGCGGGAGGGCGAGAGACCCAGTACTTC	CASSPAGGRETQYF	-	TRBJ2-5	TRBD2	TRBV7-3
TGTGCCACCAGTGATTTTACAGGGAATGAGCAGTTCTTC	CATSDFTGNEQFF	-	TRBJ2-1	-	TRBV24-1
TGTGCCACCAGTTCGACAGGGCGAGTAGAGACCCAGTACTTC	CATSSTGRVETQYF	-	TRBJ2-5	TRBD1	TRBV24-1